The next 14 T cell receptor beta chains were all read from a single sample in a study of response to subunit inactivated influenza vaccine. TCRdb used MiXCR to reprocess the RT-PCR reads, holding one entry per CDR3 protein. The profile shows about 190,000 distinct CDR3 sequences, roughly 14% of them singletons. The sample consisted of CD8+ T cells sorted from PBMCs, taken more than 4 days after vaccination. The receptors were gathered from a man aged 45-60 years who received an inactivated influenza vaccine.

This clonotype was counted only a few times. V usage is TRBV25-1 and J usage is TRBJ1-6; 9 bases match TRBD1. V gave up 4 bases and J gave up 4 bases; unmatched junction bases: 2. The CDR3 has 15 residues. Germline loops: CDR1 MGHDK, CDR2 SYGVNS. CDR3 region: CASSAGTGYNSPLHF. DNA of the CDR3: TGTGCCAGCAGTGCGGGGACAGGGTATAATTCACCCCTCCACTTT.

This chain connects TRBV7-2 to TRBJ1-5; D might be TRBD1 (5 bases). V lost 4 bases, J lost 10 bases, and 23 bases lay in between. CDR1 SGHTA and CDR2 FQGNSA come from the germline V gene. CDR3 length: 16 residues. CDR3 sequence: CASSYRGAGDRQPQHF. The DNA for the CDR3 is TGTGCCAGCAGCTACCGAGGGGCAGGCGACCGTCAACCCCAGCATTTT.

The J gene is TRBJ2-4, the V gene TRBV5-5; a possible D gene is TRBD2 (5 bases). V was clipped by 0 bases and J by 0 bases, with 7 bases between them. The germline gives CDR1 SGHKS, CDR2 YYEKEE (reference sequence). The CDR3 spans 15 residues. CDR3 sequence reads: CASSLEGLAKNIQYF. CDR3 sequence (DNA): TGTGCCAGCAGCTTGGAAGGACTAGCCAAAAACATTCAGTACTTC. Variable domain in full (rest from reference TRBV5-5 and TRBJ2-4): DAGVTQSPTHLIKTRGQQVTLRCSPISGHKSVSWYQQVLGQGPQFIFQYYEKEERGRGNFPDRFSARQFPNYSSELNVNALLLGDSALYLCASSLEGLAKNIQYFGAGTRLSVL.

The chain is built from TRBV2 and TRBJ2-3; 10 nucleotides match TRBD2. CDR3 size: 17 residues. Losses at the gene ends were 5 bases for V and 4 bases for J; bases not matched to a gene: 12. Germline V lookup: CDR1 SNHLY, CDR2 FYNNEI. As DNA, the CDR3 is TGTGCCAGCAGTACTAGCTCCCGGACTAGCGGTGCAGATACGCAGTATTTT. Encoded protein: CASSTSSRTSGADTQYF.

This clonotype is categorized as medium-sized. The CDR3 region has the DNA TGCGCCAGCACCTACGGAGGGACAGCAAACACTGAAGCTTTCTTT. It is translated as CASTYGGTANTEAFF. The chain is built from TRBV4-1 and TRBJ1-1, with 7 bases identical to TRBD1. The V gene end was trimmed by 7 bases and the J gene end by 2 bases; junction bases not matched to a gene: 10. CDR1 is MGHRA, CDR2 YSYEKL, per germline. The CDR3 totals 15 residues.

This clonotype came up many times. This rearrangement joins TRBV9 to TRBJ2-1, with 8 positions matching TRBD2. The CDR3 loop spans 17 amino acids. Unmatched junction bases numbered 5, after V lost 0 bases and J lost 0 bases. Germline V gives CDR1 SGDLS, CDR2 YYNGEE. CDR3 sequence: CASSVGRSGSSYNEQFF. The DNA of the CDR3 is TGTGCCAGCAGCGTAGGTAGGAGCGGGAGCTCCTACAATGAGCAGTTCTTC.

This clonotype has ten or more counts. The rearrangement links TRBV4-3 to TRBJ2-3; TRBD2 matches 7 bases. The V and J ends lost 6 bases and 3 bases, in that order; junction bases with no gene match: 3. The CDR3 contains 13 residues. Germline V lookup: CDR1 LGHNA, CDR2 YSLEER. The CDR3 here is CASRGEGTDTQYF. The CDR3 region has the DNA TGCGCCAGCAGAGGGGAGGGGACAGATACGCAGTATTTT.

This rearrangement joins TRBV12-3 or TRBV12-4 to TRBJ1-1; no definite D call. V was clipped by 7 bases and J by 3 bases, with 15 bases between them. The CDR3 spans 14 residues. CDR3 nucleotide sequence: TGTGCCAGCAACCAGAGGGCAGGACACACTGAAGCTTTCTTT. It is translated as CASNQRAGHTEAFF.

CDR3 loop: CASSQHQLAGDGDTQYF. In DNA, the CDR3 is TGCGCCAGCAGCCAACACCAACTAGCGGGGGATGGAGATACGCAGTATTTT. J is TRBJ2-3 and V is TRBV4-1, with TRBD2 matching over 11 bases. Germline CDR1 is MGHRA and CDR2 is YSYEKL. Trimming at V came to 2 bases and at J to 5 bases, leaving 9 bases not matched to a gene. The CDR3 contains 17 residues.

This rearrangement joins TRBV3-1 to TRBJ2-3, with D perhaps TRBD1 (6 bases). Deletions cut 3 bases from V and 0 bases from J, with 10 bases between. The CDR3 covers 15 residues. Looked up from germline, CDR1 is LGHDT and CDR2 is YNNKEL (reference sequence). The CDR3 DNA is TGTGCCAGCAGCCACGGACAGACTAGCACAGATACGCAGTATTTT. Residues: CASSHGQTSTDTQYF.

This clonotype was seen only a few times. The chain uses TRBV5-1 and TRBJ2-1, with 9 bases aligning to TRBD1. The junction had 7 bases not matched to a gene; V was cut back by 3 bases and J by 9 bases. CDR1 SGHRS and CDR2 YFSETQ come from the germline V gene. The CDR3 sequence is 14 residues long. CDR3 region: CASSYTQGAGEQFF. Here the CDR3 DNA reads TGCGCCAGCAGCTATACACAGGGGGCGGGTGAGCAGTTCTTC. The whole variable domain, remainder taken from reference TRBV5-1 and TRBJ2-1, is KAGVTQTPRYLIKTRGQQVTLSCSPISGHRSVSWYQQTPGQGLQFLFEYFSETQRNKGNFPGRFSGRQFSNSRSEMNVSTLELGDSALYLCASSYTQGAGEQFFGPGTRLTVL.

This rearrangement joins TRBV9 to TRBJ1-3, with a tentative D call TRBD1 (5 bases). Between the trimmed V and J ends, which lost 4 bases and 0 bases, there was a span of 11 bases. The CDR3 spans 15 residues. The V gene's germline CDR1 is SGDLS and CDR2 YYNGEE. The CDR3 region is CASSNGGYSGNTIYF. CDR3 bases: TGTGCCAGCAGCAACGGGGGTTACTCTGGAAACACCATATATTTT.

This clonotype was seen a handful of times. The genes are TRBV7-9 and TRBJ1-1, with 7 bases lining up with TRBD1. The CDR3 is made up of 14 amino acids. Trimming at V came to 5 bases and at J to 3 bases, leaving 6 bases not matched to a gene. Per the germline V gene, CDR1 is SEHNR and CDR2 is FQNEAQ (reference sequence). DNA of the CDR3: TGTGCCAGCAGCGAAGACAGGGAATACACTGAAGCTTTCTTT. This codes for CASSEDREYTEAFF.

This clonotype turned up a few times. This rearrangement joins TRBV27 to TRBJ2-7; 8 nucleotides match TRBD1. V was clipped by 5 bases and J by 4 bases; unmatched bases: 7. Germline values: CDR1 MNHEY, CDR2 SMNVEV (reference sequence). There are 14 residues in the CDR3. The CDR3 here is CASSPLTGGYEQYF. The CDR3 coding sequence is TGTGCCAGCAGTCCACTAACAGGGGGGTACGAGCAGTACTTC.